This record covers a single TCR beta chain. The antigen is not known. The CDR3 length is 13 residues. CDR1 and CDR2 (germline): SGDLS, YYNGEE. V lost 4 bases to trimming and J lost 5 bases, with 12 bases between them. Treatment of the sample: 10-day PBMC culture with coronavirus spike peptide pools or control peptides (ViraFEST assay). Gathered ahead of the COVID-19 pandemic (2011-2018) were the CD4+ T cells of the unexposed donor. ViraFEST used peptide pools to expand antigen-specific T cells before TCR sequencing. This record belongs to a study of vaccination and CD4 T cells after COVID-19. Study-wide background: Convalescent persons amounted to six males plus four females, two of whom were Hispanic. Study-wide results and limits: Post-vaccination, and not before, a median roughly 90% of reactive clones appeared in convalescent patients. It was found that, in convalescent patients, 304 of 307 vaccine-specific clones were spike mono-reactive.

Once obtained from cultured CD4+ T cells, the DNA was sequenced using the Oncomine TCR Beta short-read assay. One entry per CDR3 protein, called by TCRdb with MiXCR from the PCR reads. The top ten hold 25% to 30% of the sample, which has roughly 7,200 distinct CDR3 sequences, 33% seen once. The sequencing sample was made of CD4+ T cells from blood, cultured in vitro. The sequence derives from a human donor in good health. The J gene is TRBJ1-1, the V gene TRBV9; a weak D match, TRBD1 (6 bases). This chain's CDR3 is CASSTGQFTEAFF. The CDR3 nucleotides read TGTGCCAGCAGCACCGGACAGTTTACTGAAGCTTTCTTT.